This TCR beta chain originates from a study of identical twins. The study's findings and limits: Zero-insertion findings could be partly confounded by invariant cells (MAIT and iNKT cells). Weaker excess sharing between twins was seen in beta out-of-frame sequences.

The authors used template switching to add a universal primer site and gave cDNA unique molecular identifiers. Using its own MiXCR run on the 5' RACE reads, TCRdb lists one record per CDR3 protein. The sample lists hundreds of thousands of distinct CDR3 sequences, 6.1% occurring once. This clonotype was picked up many times. Its antigen is unknown. Sequenced: naive T cells sorted from blood. The receptor's source is a man aged 18 to 35 in good health.

CDR3 residues: CASSREGAGELFF. The CDR3 region has the DNA TGCGCCAGCAGCCGGGAAGGGGCCGGGGAGCTGTTTTTT. The V and J genes are TRBV5-1 and TRBJ2-2, with D perhaps assigned TRBD1 or TRBD2 (5 bases each). The CDR3 totals 13 residues. The ends were cut back, 4 bases at V and 6 bases at J, with 10 bases in the middle. From germline, CDR1 is SGHRS and CDR2 YFSETQ.